This TCR beta chain stems from a study of blood T cell repertoires in COVID-19. This clone was observed once. V lost 8 bases and J lost 5, with 9 bases in between. Germline V gives CDR1 LNHDA, CDR2 SQIVND (reference sequence). The CDR3 runs to 11 residues. Authors' analysis steps: Nucleated cell counts were estimated from reference gene primer amplification. Assay used: immunoSEQ multiplex PCR; TCRdb lists only in-frame clones, some missing. V and J calls and clone size are as listed in that table; D and trimming were resolved from the DNA. The sample carries some 290,000 clones, roughly 89% recorded once.

The sequence came from a woman aged 40 to 50 with COVID-19, enrolled during active disease. Input material: peripheral blood. The chain has TRBV19 and TRBJ1-1; no definite D call. CDR3 sequence (DNA): TGTGCCAGTCGCACGGGGACTGAAGCTTTCTTT. It translates to CASRTGTEAFF.